The clone carrying this T cell receptor (beta chain) was observed at least ten times. Its antigen is unidentified. The germline V and J ends were trimmed by 6 bases and 5 bases, with 14 bases remaining between them. The CDR3 sequence is 13 residues long. Per germline, CDR1 DFQATT and CDR2 SNEGSKA (reference sequence). Cells sorted as Tregs were CD4+, CD25+ and CD127-/low. TCRdb analysed the 5' RACE reads with MiXCR anew, one entry per CDR3 protein. The sample holds about 57,000 distinct CDR3 sequences; approximately 26% are singletons and the top ten take roughly 2.2%. Study-level findings and limits: Tumor Treg TCRs overlapped most with tumor naive CD4+ cells. The larger cohort examined one V-J beta rearrangement, not whole repertoires.

This clonotype was sampled from a female donor with breast cancer. The specimen was tumor-infiltrating Tregs sorted from the breast tumor. V is TRBV20-1 and J is TRBJ2-1; D is ambiguous. In DNA form, the CDR3 reads TGCAGTGCCCATCTCCCCGTGCACAATGAGCAGTTCTTC. Encoded protein: CSAHLPVHNEQFF.